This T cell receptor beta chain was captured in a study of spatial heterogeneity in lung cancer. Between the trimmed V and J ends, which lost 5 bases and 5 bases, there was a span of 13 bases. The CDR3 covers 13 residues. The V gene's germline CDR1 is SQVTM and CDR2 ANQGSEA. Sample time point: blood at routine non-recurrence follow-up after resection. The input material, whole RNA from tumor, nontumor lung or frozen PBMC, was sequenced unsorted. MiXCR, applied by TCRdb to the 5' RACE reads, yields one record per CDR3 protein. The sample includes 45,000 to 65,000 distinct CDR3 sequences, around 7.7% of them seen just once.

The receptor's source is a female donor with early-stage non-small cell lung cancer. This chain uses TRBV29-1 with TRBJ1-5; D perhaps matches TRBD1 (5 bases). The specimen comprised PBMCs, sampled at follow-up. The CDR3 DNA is TGCAGCGTTTCGTCAGGGACCGATCAGCCCCAGCATTTT. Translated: CSVSSGTDQPQHF.